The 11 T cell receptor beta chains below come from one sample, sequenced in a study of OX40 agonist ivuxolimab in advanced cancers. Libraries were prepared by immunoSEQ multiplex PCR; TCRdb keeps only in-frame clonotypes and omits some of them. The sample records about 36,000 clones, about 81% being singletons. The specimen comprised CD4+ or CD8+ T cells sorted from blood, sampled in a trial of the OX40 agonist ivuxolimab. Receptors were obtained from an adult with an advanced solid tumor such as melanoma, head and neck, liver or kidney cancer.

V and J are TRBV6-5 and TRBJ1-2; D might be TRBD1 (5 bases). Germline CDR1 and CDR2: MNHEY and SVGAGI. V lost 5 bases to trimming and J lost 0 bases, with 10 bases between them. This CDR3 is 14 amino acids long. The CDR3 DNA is TGTGCCAGCAGTGCACAGGTGGCTAACTATGGCTACACCTTC. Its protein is CASSAQVANYGYTF.

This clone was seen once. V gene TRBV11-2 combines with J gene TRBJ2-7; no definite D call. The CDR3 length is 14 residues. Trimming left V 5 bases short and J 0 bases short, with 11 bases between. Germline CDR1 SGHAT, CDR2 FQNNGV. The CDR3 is CASSLVHSSYEQYF. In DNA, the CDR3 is TGTGCCAGCAGCCTAGTGCACAGCTCCTACGAGCAGTACTTC.

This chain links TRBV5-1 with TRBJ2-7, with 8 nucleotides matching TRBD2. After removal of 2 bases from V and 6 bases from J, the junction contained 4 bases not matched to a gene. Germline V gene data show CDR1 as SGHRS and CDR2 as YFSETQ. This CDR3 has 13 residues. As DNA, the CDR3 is TGCGCCAGCAGCTTTGGACTAGCCTCCGAGCAGTACTTC. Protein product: CASSFGLASEQYF. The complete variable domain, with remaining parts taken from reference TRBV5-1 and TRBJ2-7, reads KAGVTQTPRYLIKTRGQQVTLSCSPISGHRSVSWYQQTPGQGLQFLFEYFSETQRNKGNFPGRFSGRQFSNSRSEMNVSTLELGDSALYLCASSFGLASEQYFGPGTRLTVT.

CDR3 in DNA: TGTGCCAGCAGTGGGAGCGGGAGAAGCACAGATACGCAGTATTTT. It codes for CASSGSGRSTDTQYF. V usage is TRBV6-1 and J usage is TRBJ2-3; the match to TRBD2 covers 8 bases. J gave up 0 bases and V 4 bases, and 3 bases lay outside the gene matches. CDR1 and CDR2 (germline): MNHNS, SASEGT. The CDR3 spans 15 residues.

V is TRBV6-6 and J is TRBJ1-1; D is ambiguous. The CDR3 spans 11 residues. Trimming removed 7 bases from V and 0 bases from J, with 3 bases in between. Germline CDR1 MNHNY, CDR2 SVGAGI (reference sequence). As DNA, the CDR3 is TGTGCCAGCAAAATGAACACTGAAGCTTTCTTT. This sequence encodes CASKMNTEAFF.

The CDR3 sequence is CAWSLAGPQETQYF. Written as DNA, the CDR3 is TGTGCCTGGAGCCTAGCGGGGCCCCAAGAGACCCAGTACTTC. V and J are TRBV30 and TRBJ2-5, with 9 bases aligning to TRBD2. The CDR3 spans 14 residues. Germline loops: CDR1 GTSNPN, CDR2 SVGIG (reference sequence). V was clipped by 3 bases and J by 1 base; unmatched bases: 3.

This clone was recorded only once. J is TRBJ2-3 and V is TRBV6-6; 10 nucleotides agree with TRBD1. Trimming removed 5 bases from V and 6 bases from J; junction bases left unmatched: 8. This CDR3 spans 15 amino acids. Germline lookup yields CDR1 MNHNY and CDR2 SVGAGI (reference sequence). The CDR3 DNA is TGTGCCAGCAGTCCGGGACAGGGGAGAGGTGATACGCAGTATTTT. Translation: CASSPGQGRGDTQYF.

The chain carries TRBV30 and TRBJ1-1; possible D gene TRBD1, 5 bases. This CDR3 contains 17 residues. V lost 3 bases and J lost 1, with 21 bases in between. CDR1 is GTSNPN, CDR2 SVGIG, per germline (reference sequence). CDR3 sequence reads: CAWRGLFPGPQNTEAFF. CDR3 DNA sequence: TGTGCCTGGAGGGGATTGTTTCCGGGACCGCAGAACACTGAAGCTTTCTTT.

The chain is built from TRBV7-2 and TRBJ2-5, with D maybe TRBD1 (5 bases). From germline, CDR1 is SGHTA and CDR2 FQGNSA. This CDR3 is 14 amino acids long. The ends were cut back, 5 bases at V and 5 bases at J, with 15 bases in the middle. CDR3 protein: CASSTSAGQETQYF. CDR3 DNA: TGTGCCAGCAGCACCAGCGCAGGGCAGGAGACCCAGTACTTC.

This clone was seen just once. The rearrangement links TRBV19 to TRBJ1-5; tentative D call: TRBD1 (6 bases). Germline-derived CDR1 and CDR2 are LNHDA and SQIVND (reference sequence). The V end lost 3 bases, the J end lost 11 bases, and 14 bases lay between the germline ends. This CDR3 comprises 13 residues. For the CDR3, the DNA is TGTGCCAGTAGTATCCCAGGGGCGACGGCCCAGCATTTT. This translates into CASSIPGATAQHF.

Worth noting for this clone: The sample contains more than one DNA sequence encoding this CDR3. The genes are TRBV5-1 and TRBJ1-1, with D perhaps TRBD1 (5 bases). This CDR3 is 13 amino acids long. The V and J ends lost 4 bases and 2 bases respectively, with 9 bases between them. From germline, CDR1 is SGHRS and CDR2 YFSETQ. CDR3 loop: CASSPDSNTEAFF. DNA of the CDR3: TGCGCCAGCAGCCCCGACAGTAACACTGAAGCTTTCTTT.